The text below deals with one T cell receptor (beta chain). The length of the CDR3 is 13 residues. Germline loops: CDR1 SGHKS, CDR2 YYEKEE (reference sequence). V was clipped by 0 bases and J by 3 bases, with 6 bases between them. TCRdb's table, derived via immunoSEQ multiplex PCR, lists solely in-frame clones and lacks some. Counted here are about 26,000 clones, 80% to 95% occurring once; the ten biggest clones make up 2.8%. This sample is drawn from a study of blood T cell repertoires in COVID-19. Turning to the study itself: The origin of the acute and convalescent COVID-19 samples was the United States, Italy and Spain. PBMCs, B-cell-depleted T cells, or T cells provided the cDNA or gDNA that made up the material.

V gene TRBV5-5 combines with J gene TRBJ2-5; unclear D gene. This receptor was obtained from a human donor in a cohort sampled during active COVID-19. Sequencing was done on a sample of peripheral blood. The CDR3 nucleotides are TGTGCCAGCAGCTTGGTTGGAGAAGAGACCCAGTACTTC. This sequence encodes CASSLVGEETQYF.